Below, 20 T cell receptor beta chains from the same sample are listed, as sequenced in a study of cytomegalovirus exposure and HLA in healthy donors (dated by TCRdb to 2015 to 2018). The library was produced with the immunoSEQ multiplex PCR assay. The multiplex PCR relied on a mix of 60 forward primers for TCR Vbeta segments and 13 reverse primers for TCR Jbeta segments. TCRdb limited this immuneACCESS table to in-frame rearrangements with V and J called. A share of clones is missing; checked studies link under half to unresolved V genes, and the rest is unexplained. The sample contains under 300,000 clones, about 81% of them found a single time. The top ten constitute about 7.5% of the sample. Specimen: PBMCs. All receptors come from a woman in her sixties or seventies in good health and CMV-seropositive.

CDR3 protein: CASSPGSLYEQYF. Written as DNA, the CDR3 is TGTGCCAGCAGCCCCGGGTCCCTCTACGAGCAGTACTTC. The chain recombines TRBV16 with TRBJ2-7; no definite D call. Germline CDR1 and CDR2: KGHSY and FQNENV. Trimming took 4 bases from V and 3 from J, leaving 10 bases between them. The CDR3 spans 13 residues. Using reference TRBV16 and TRBJ2-7 for the parts outside the CDR3, the full variable domain is GEEVAQTPKHLVRGEGQKAKLYCAPIKGHSYVFWYQQVLKNEFKFLISFQNENVFDETGMPKERFSAKCLPNSPCSLEIQATKLEDSAVYFCASSPGSLYEQYFGPGTRLTVT.

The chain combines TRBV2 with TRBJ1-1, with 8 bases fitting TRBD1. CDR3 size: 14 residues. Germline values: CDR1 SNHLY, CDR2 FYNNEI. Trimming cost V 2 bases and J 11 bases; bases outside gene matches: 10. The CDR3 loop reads CASSETDRGRRAFF. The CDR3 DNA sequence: TGTGCCAGCAGTGAAACCGACAGGGGTCGGAGGGCTTTCTTT.

In nucleotides, the CDR3 is TGTGCCTGGAGTCCACAGAGCAATCAGCCCCAGCATTTT. Its translation is CAWSPQSNQPQHF. This chain links TRBV30 with TRBJ1-5, with D unclear. V was cut by 2 bases and J by 1 base, with 6 bases left in between. Germline CDR1 is GTSNPN and CDR2 is SVGIG (reference sequence). The CDR3 is made up of 13 amino acids.

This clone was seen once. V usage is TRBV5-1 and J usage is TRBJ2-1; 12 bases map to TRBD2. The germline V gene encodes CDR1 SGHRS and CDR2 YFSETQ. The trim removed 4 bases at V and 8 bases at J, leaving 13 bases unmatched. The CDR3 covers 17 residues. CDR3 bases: TGCGCCAGCAGCCCTAGGACTAGCGGGGCAAAAAGGGATGAGCAGTTCTTC. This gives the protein CASSPRTSGAKRDEQFF.

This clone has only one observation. The CDR3 here is CASSLAGGSGANVLTF. The CDR3 bases are TGCGCCAGCAGCTTGGCGGGGGGGTCGGGGGCCAACGTCCTGACTTTC. V is TRBV5-1 and J is TRBJ2-6; 8 nucleotides match TRBD2. Trimming removed 0 bases from V and 4 bases from J; junction bases left unmatched: 3. In germline, CDR1 is SGHRS, CDR2 YFSETQ. The CDR3 runs 16 residues.

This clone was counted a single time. CDR3 sequence: CASSLVRARNQPQHF. Written as DNA, the CDR3 is TGTGCCAGCAGCTTGGTGAGGGCTCGGAATCAGCCCCAGCATTTT. The V gene is TRBV5-8, the J gene TRBJ1-5, with D unresolved. Trimming stripped 0 bases from V and 4 bases from J, with 11 bases between. CDR1 and CDR2 from the germline V gene are SGHTS and YDEGEE. The CDR3 is 15 amino acids.

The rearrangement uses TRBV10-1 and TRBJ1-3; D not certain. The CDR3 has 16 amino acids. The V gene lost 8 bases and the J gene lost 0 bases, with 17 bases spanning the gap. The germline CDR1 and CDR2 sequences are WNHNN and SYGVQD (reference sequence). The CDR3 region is CASPSRGTNSGNTIYF. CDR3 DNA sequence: TGCGCCAGCCCGAGCCGGGGAACTAACTCTGGAAACACCATATATTTT.

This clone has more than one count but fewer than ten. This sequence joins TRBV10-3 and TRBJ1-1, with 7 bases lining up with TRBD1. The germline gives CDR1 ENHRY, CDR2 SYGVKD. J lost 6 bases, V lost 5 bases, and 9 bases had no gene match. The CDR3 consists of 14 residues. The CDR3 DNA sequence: TGTGCCATCAGTTCTTATAAAGACAGGGCTGAAGCTTTCTTT. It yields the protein CAISSYKDRAEAFF.

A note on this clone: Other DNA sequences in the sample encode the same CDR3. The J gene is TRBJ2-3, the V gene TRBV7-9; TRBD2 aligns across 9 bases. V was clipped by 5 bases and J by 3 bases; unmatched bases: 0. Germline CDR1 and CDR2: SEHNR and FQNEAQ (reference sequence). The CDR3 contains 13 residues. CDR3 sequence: CASSTSGTDTQYF. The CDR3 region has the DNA TGTGCCAGCAGCACTAGCGGGACAGATACGCAGTATTTT. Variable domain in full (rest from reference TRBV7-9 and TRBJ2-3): DTGVSQNPRHKITKRGQNVTFRCDPISEHNRLYWYRQTLGQGPEFLTYFQNEAQLEKSRLLSDRFSAERPKGSFSTLEIQRTEQGDSAMYLCASSTSGTDTQYFGPGTRLTVL.

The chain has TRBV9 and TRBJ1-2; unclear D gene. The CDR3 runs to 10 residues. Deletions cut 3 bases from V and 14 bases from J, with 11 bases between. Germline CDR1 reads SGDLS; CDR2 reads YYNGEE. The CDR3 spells CASSGDVVTF. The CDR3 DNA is TGTGCCAGCAGCGGCGATGTGGTTACCTTC.

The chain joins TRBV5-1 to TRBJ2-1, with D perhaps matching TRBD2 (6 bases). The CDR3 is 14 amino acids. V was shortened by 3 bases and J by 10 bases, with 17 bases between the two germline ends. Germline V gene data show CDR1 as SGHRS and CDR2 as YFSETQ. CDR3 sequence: CASSWEARGVEQFF. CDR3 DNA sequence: TGCGCCAGCAGCTGGGAGGCCCGTGGGGTGGAGCAGTTCTTC.

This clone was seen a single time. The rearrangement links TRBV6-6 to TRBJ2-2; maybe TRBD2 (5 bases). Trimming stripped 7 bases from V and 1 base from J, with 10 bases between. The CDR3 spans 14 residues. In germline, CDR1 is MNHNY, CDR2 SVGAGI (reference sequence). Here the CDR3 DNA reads TGTGCCAGCACCCTAGCTCTGAACACCGGGGAGCTGTTTTTT. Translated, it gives CASTLALNTGELFF.

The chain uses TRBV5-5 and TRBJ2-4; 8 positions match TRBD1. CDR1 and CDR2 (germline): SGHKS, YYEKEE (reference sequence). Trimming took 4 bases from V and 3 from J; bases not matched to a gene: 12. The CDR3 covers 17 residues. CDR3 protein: CASSATLTGAVKNIQYF. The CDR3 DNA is TGTGCCAGCAGCGCTACCCTGACAGGGGCGGTCAAAAACATTCAGTACTTC.

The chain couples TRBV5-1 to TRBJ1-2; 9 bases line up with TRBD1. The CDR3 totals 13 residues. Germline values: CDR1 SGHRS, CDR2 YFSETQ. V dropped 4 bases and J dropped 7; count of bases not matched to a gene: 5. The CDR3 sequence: CASSTGQGLGYTF. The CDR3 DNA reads TGCGCCAGCAGCACGGGACAGGGACTTGGCTACACCTTC.

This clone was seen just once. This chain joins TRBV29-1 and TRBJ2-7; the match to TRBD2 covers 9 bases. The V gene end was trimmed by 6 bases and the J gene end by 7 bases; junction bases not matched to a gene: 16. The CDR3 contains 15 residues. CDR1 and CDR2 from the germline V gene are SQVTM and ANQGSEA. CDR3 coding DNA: TGCAGCGTCACCTTACTAGCGGGTGGGACTACGGAGCAGTACTTC. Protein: CSVTLLAGGTTEQYF.

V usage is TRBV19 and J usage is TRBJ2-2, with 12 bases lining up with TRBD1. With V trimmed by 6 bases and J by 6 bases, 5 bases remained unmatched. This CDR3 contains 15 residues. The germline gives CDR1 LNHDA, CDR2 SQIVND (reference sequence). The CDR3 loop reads CASRGQGAVAGELFF. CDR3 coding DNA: TGTGCCAGTAGGGGACAGGGGGCCGTAGCCGGGGAGCTGTTTTTT.

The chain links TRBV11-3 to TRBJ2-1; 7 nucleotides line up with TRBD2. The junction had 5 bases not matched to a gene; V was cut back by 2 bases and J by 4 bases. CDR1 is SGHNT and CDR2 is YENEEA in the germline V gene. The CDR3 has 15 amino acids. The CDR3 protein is CASSLTRAGYNEQFF. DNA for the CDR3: TGTGCCAGCAGCTTAACCCGAGCGGGGTACAATGAGCAGTTCTTC.

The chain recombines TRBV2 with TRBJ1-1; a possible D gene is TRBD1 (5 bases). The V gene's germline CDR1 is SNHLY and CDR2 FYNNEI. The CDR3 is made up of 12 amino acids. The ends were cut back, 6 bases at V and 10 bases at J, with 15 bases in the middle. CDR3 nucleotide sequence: TGTGCCAGCAGCCGGCTGACAGTCTCAGCTTTCTTT. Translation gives CASSRLTVSAFF.

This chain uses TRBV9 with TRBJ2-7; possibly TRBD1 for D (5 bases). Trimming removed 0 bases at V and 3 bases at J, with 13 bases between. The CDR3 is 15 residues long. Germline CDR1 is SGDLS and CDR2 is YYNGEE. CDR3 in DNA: TGTGCCAGCAGCGTAGAAGGCAGGGCGCGCTACGAGCAGTACTTC. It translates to CASSVEGRARYEQYF. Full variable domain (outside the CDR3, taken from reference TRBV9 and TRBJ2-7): DSGVTQTPKHLITATGQRVTLRCSPRSGDLSVYWYQQSLDQGLQFLIQYYNGEERAKGNILERFSAQQFPDLHSELNLSSLELGDSALYFCASSVEGRARYEQYFGPGTRLTVT.

The CDR3 spells CAIRRAGDSYEQYF. The CDR3 nucleotides read TGTGCCATCAGGAGAGCGGGAGACTCCTACGAGCAGTACTTC. The chain uses TRBV10-3 and TRBJ2-7, with 8 bases aligning to TRBD2. Germline CDR1 is ENHRY and CDR2 is SYGVKD. CDR3 length: 14 residues. The V and J ends lost 6 bases and 0 bases, in that order; junction bases with no gene match: 4.